This T cell receptor beta chain was obtained from a study of sequential checkpoint blockade in melanoma. The wider study: Each arm's sequence ended with maintenance nivolumab.

This table comes from immunoSEQ multiplex PCR, and its TCRdb copy is limited to in-frame clones, with some not included. This table has under 40,000 clones, approximately 91% appearing once. This sample's treatment: randomized to nivolumab then ipilimumab (arm A) or the reverse (arm B). None of the patients previously received DNA-damaging chemotherapy. Sorted cells were live CD3+CD8+, lacking CD19 and CD56, from PBMCs. The length of the CDR3 is 15 residues. V was clipped by 1 base and J by 1 base, with 8 bases between them. CDR1 and CDR2 from the germline V gene are MNHEY and SMNVEV (reference sequence).

This sequence was found in a human donor with melanoma. The starting material was CD8+ T cells sorted from blood (inferred from file names), obtained from a patient given nivolumab and ipilimumab in sequence. V and J are TRBV27 and TRBJ1-3; tentatively, D is TRBD1 (6 bases). CDR3 protein: CASSLLGGSGNTIYF. CDR3 bases: TGTGCCAGCAGTTTATTAGGGGGATCTGGAAACACCATATATTTT.